The rows below give T cell receptor beta chains drawn from one sample of a study of T cells in Graves' hyperthyroidism and ophthalmopathy. One entry per CDR3 protein, called by TCRdb with MiXCR from the multiplex PCR reads. The sample holds 250,000 to 300,000 distinct CDR3 sequences; roughly 18% are singletons and the top ten take about 40%. Sequenced material: blood. The receptor set was obtained from a man in his forties or fifties with Graves' ophthalmopathy. The CDR3 runs from the conserved cysteine through the conserved F or W. A D gene is named only where the DNA matches it firmly. Only some rows state a clone size, as once, few, many or a class for expanded clones.

J gene	clone size	D gene	V gene	CDR3 DNA	CDR3 protein
TRBJ2-2	NA	NA	TRBV6-5	TGTGCCAGCACTACTCAAGGGGTTAGGCCCGGGGAGCTGTTTTTT	CASTTQGVRPGELFF
TRBJ2-5	few	TRBD1	TRBV6-1	TGTGCCAGCAGCCGCAACAGGGGGAGCGAGACCCAGTACTTC	CASSRNRGSETQYF
TRBJ2-3	few	TRBD2	TRBV7-9	TGTGCCAGCCCAGCTGACCCTAGCGGGAGTAAGCCAGATACGCAGTATTTT	CASPADPSGSKPDTQYF
TRBJ2-7	few	NA	TRBV9	TGTGCCAGCAGCGTTTTCTTCTACGAGCAGTACTTC	CASSVFFYEQYF
TRBJ2-2	few	NA	TRBV2	TGTGCCAGCAGTTTGAAACACCCCGCGAACACCGGGGAGCTGTTTTTT	CASSLKHPANTGELFF
TRBJ2-5	many	TRBD1	TRBV12-3/TRBV12-4	TGTGCCAGCAGTTTACCACACCGCTGGGACAGGGGACCCGCACGGGAGACCCAGTACTTC	CASSLPHRWDRGPARETQYF
TRBJ2-7	few	NA	TRBV4-1	TGCGCCAGCAGTCGTGAGGTGAGCTCCTACGAGCAGTACTTC	CASSREVSSYEQYF
TRBJ1-6	few	NA	TRBV6-1	TGTGCCAGCAGCCCTACAGGGAGTATGAATTCACCCCTCCACTTT	CASSPTGSMNSPLHF
TRBJ2-3	many	NA	TRBV12-3/TRBV12-4	TGTGCCAGCACCCCGGACGGGCCGGGTACAGATACGCAGTATTTT	CASTPDGPGTDTQYF
TRBJ1-1	many	NA	TRBV12-3/TRBV12-4	TGTGCCAGCAGTCCTTCCTACACTGAAGCTTTCTTT	CASSPSYTEAFF
TRBJ1-3	few	NA	TRBV12-3/TRBV12-4	TGTGCCAGCAGTTTAACAGAAGGGAACACCATATATTTT	CASSLTEGNTIYF
TRBJ1-4	many	NA	TRBV2	TGTGCCAGCACCATAGACGAGTCGGCTAATGAAAAACTGTTTTTT	CASTIDESANEKLFF
TRBJ2-1	many	NA	TRBV5-6	TGTGCCAGCAGCTTGGCGGGTTGGGTTAAGAATGAGCAGTTCTTC	CASSLAGWVKNEQFF
TRBJ2-7	many	TRBD2	TRBV29-1	TGCAGCGTTGAGGGACTAGCGATTTCCTACGAGCAGTACTTC	CSVEGLAISYEQYF
TRBJ1-6	NA	TRBD1	TRBV5-1	TGCGCCAGCAGTGAGCAGGGGGATGGGCCCCTCCACTTT	CASSEQGDGPLHF
TRBJ2-5	many	TRBD2	TRBV28	TGTGCCAGCAGTTTACCTAGCGGGAGGGACTGGGGCGAGACCCAGTACTTC	CASSLPSGRDWGETQYF
TRBJ1-6	many	NA	TRBV4-2	TGTGCCAGCAGCCAAGGGGCCCGGGATTCACCCCTCCACTTT	CASSQGARDSPLHF
TRBJ1-2	many	NA	TRBV5-1	TGCGCCAGCGGACAGACTTTTAACTATGGCTACACCTTC	CASGQTFNYGYTF
TRBJ2-2	many	TRBD1	TRBV11-1	TGTGCCAGCAGCTCGGGACAGCCAAACACCGGGGAGCTGTTTTTT	CASSSGQPNTGELFF
TRBJ2-7	NA	NA	TRBV6-1	TGTGCCAGCACCCCCGCGGGATTCTACGAGCAGTACTTC	CASTPAGFYEQYF
TRBJ2-1	NA	NA	TRBV7-3	TGTGCCAGCAGCTTAAGGCCCATGAGGCATAGTGAGTTCTTC	CASSLRPMRHSEFF
TRBJ1-5	NA	NA	TRBV4-1	TGCGCCAGCAGCCAAGAAGGACAGAAAAATCAGCCCCAGCATTTT	CASSQEGQKNQPQHF
TRBJ2-5	NA	NA	TRBV19	TGTGCCAGTAGTATTGGACAGACGGGGGAGACCCAGTACTTC	CASSIGQTGETQYF
TRBJ2-2	NA	NA	TRBV7-8	TGTGCCAGCACTAGGGGGGTTCCGACTAGTTTCGGCCCCGGGGAGCTGTTTTTT	CASTRGVPTSFGPGELFF
TRBJ2-1	many	TRBD1	TRBV28	TGTGCCAGCAGTGTCGGGACAGGGAGGCACAATGAGCAGTTCTTC	CASSVGTGRHNEQFF
TRBJ2-7	many	TRBD2	TRBV5-1	TGCGCCAGCAGCCCGGGACTAGCCTCCTACGAGCAGTACTTC	CASSPGLASYEQYF
TRBJ1-1	few	NA	TRBV19	TGTGCCAGTAGTTTTCGACAGACACCTCAGAACACTGAAGCTTTCTTT	CASSFRQTPQNTEAFF
TRBJ2-3	NA	TRBD2	TRBV4-1	TGCGCCAGCACTGCGCTCGGGGGGGTGCAGTATTTT	CASTALGGVQYF
TRBJ2-3	few	NA	TRBV7-6	TGTGCCAGCACCCAGGGTCGGGGGGCGGGCACGCAGTATTTT	CASTQGRGAGTQYF
TRBJ2-4	NA	TRBD2	TRBV5-1	TGCGCCAGCAGCTTGGCCGGGACTAGCGGGAGGGCTGAGTACTTC	CASSLAGTSGRAEYF
TRBJ1-4	many	NA	TRBV20-1	TGCAGTGCTGGCCAGGGAGTAAAACTGTTTTTT	CSAGQGVKLFF
TRBJ2-7	NA	NA	TRBV28	TGTGCCAGCCGTTCCGGCGGTAGCTACGAGCAGTACTTC	CASRSGGSYEQYF
TRBJ1-6	few	TRBD1	TRBV6-1	TGTGCCAGCAGTGAGAGACAGGGTCAATCACCCCTCCACTTT	CASSERQGQSPLHF
TRBJ1-1	NA	NA	TRBV6-1	TGTGCCGCCGAGCAGGCGAACACTGAAGCTTTCTTT	CAAEQANTEAFF
TRBJ2-7	NA	NA	TRBV2	TGTGCCAGCAGTGCCCCCTACGAGCAGTACTTC	CASSAPYEQYF
TRBJ2-1	many	NA	TRBV5-1	TGCGCCAGCAGCCAACGAGGTAGCGGAGCGTACAATGAGCAGTTCTTC	CASSQRGSGAYNEQFF
TRBJ1-4	few	TRBD1	TRBV30	TGTGCCTGGAGTGGACAGGGCAGGATAGTGTTTTTT	CAWSGQGRIVFF
TRBJ2-1	many	TRBD1	TRBV5-1	TGCGCCAGCAGCTTAGAGGGGGCGACCCACAATGAGCAGTTCTTC	CASSLEGATHNEQFF
TRBJ2-6	NA	NA	TRBV7-7	TGTGCTAGCAGCTTAGCCACAGGGGCCAACGTCCTGACTTTC	CASSLATGANVLTF
TRBJ1-2	NA	NA	TRBV5-4	TGTGCCAGCAGCCAGGATGTTGGGGGACCCTATGGCTACACCTTC	CASSQDVGGPYGYTF
TRBJ2-5	NA	TRBD1	TRBV9	TGTGCCAGCAGCGCACAGCCTCCGGGACAGATCTATCAAGAGACCCAGTACTTC	CASSAQPPGQIYQETQYF
TRBJ2-3	NA	NA	TRBV20-1	TGCAGTGCTACGGGGTCCCATACGCAGTATTTT	CSATGSHTQYF